These 3 T cell receptor beta chains share one sample of origin, sequenced in a study of blood T cell repertoires in COVID-19 (TCRdb year 2020). Library construction relied on the immunoSEQ multiplex PCR assay. Sourced from immuneACCESS, this table was stored by TCRdb with only in-frame sequences that have V and J called. A share of the clones is absent; for the studies checked, an unresolved V gene accounts for under half, and the remainder has no known explanation. The sample yields some 490,000 clones; roughly 85% were counted once. Of the sample, approximately 2.9% falls within the top ten clones. Sequences were obtained from peripheral blood. Source of these receptors: a human donor in a cohort sampled during active COVID-19.

The V and J genes are TRBV6-5 and TRBJ2-7, with 10 bases that match TRBD2. The CDR3 sequence is 15 residues long. V lost 5 bases, J lost 2 bases, and 6 bases stayed unmatched. Germline CDR1 is MNHEY and CDR2 is SVGAGI. The CDR3 DNA is TGTGCCAGCAGTAACCTAGCGGGAGACACCTACGAGCAGTACTTC. It translates to CASSNLAGDTYEQYF.

The rearrangement uses TRBV30 and TRBJ1-1, with 8 bases lining up with TRBD1. CDR3 size: 14 residues. Germline V CDR1 and CDR2: GTSNPN, SVGIG (reference sequence). V gave up 2 bases and J gave up 4 bases; unmatched junction bases: 6. CDR3 sequence: CAWSPGGGGTEAFF. CDR3 nucleotide sequence: TGTGCCTGGAGTCCAGGGGGCGGAGGCACTGAAGCTTTCTTT.

This clone appeared a single time. The gene calls are TRBV30 and TRBJ2-3, with TRBD2 matching 7 bases. After removal of 1 base from V and 1 base from J, the junction contained 5 bases not matched to a gene. The CDR3 sequence is 15 residues long. The germline CDR1 and CDR2 sequences are GTSNPN and SVGIG (reference sequence). The CDR3 DNA reads as TGTGCCTGGAGTGACCGGGACTACCGCACAGATACGCAGTATTTT. Translating gives CAWSDRDYRTDTQYF.